This entry features one TCR beta chain sequence. No cognate antigen has been identified for it. No much larger clonotype is one base removed from it; base qualities were not supplied. V lost 2 bases and J lost 0 bases; the stretch between them is 8 bases long. There are 14 amino acids in the CDR3, from cysteine to phenylalanine inclusive. Of all the DNA, just the CDR3 is kept, 42 bases in frame from base 1. According to the germline V gene (reference sequence), CDR1 reads MNHNY and CDR2 reads SVGAGI. This specimen belongs to a study of OX40 agonist ivuxolimab in advanced cancers. Study-wide context: Ivuxolimab was an agonistic, fully human IgG2 monoclonal antibody directed against OX40 (CD134), a costimulatory receptor. The paper reports the monotherapy dose-escalation portion (N of about 56 patients) of the phase I ivuxolimab trial. Of the 50 to 55 patients in dose escalation, about 20 had hepatocellular carcinoma, around 15 had melanoma, 9 had renal cell carcinoma and 9 had head and neck cancer. Partial responses occurred in three dose-escalation patients: two with cutaneous melanoma and one with hepatocellular carcinoma. The purpose of peripheral TCRbeta sequencing was to test whether ivuxolimab changed TCR sequence diversity and led to clonal T-cell expansion. Intravenous ivuxolimab was administered to patients every 2 weeks at six dose levels: 0.01, 0.1, 0.3, 1.5, 3 and 10 mg/kg. Patients were allowed to have had prior anti-PD-1, anti-PD-L1 or anti-CTLA-4 therapy, and 40% of the dose-escalation patients had previously received checkpoint inhibitors. In the dose-escalation cohort, around four fifths of patients were male, and the mean age was around 60 years, with a range of about 23 to 90. Overall results and qualifications from the work: After ivuxolimab, expanded clones were on average more numerous among CD8+ T cells than among CD4+ T cells. Low levels of normalized T-cell clonal expansion were also seen in some nonresponding patients. At doses of 0.1 to 3.0 mg/kg, clonal expansion of both CD4+ and CD8+ blood T cells was observed from baseline to week 6. In the 0.1-3.0 mg/kg groups, partial responders had among the lowest normalized peripheral clonal expansion, particularly in CD8+ T cells. Antigen specificity was not determined for the clonally expanded peripheral T cells.

To sequence the TCRbeta CDR3 region, genomic DNA was isolated from the sorted cells. TCRbeta CDR3 regions were sequenced using the immunoSEQ Assay. Drawn from immuneACCESS, this table holds only the in-frame rearrangements with V and J called that TCRdb kept. Clones are partly lost; checked studies trace under half to an unresolved V gene and leave the rest unexplained. The sample table lists tens of thousands of clones, about 85% of them with a count of one. Clones ranked in the top ten supply around 1.7% of the sample. The trial excluded patients who had a history of autoimmune disease or who were on systemic immunosuppression. Peripheral blood for TCR sequencing was drawn from every dose cohort at baseline, at cycle 4 day 1 and at cycle 7 day 1. Samples came from an open-label, multicenter, first-in-human phase I dose-escalation trial of ivuxolimab. Adults with locally advanced or metastatic melanoma, renal cell carcinoma, hepatocellular carcinoma or head and neck squamous cell carcinoma were enrolled in the trial. Before TCR sequencing, CD4+ T cells and CD8+ T cells were sorted from peripheral blood as separate populations.

This sequence was found in an adult with an advanced solid tumor such as melanoma, head and neck, liver or kidney cancer. The specimen was CD4+ or CD8+ T cells sorted from blood, collected in a trial of the OX40 agonist ivuxolimab. The sequence is built from TRBV6-6 and TRBJ2-7; D gene: possibly TRBD2, on 6 matching bases. The CDR3 corresponds to CASSYGRSSYEQYF. The nucleotide sequence is given as TGTGCCAGCAGTTACGGGAGGAGCTCCTACGAGCAGTACTTC.